The 4 T cell receptor beta chains in this list originate from one sample, sequenced in a study of CD8 T cells in ankylosing spondylitis. Findings and limits, study-wide: One TCR beta motif, made up of 7 or 8 highly homologous variants, appeared characteristic of ankylosing spondylitis blood.

TCRdb re-derived calls from the 5' RACE reads in MiXCR, one entry per CDR3 protein. The data show roughly 670,000 distinct CDR3 sequences, around 20% seen once. Their antigens are not known. The specimen was blood, either unsorted or a sorted T cell fraction (not recorded which). These receptors were collected from a male donor with ankylosing spondylitis.

The table lists this clonotype with a count of one. The V and J genes are TRBV28 and TRBJ2-7; D gene uncertain. From germline, CDR1 is MDHEN and CDR2 SYDVKM. The CDR3 is 12 amino acids. Trimming stripped 4 bases from V and 6 bases from J, with 10 bases between. The CDR3 nucleotides read TGTGCCAGCAGTTCGCCTAGGTTCGAGCAGTACTTC. It specifies CASSSPRFEQYF. Filled out from reference TRBV28 and TRBJ2-7, the complete variable domain reads DVKVTQSSRYLVKRTGEKVFLECVQDMDHENMFWYRQDPGLGLRLIYFSYDVKMKEKGDIPEGYSVSREKKERFSLILESASTNQTSMYLCASSSPRFEQYFGPGTRLTVT.

This clonotype has just a few counts. This sequence joins TRBV4-3 and TRBJ2-3, with 7 bases matching TRBD2. This CDR3 is 17 amino acids long. Trimming removed 0 bases from V and 7 bases from J; junction bases left unmatched: 13. In germline, CDR1 is LGHNA, CDR2 YSLEER. Here the CDR3 DNA reads TGCGCCAGCAGCCAAGATTTGGGTGGGAGGGCCGAGAATACGCAGTATTTT. As protein: CASSQDLGGRAENTQYF.

This clonotype turned up a few times. An end of the junction does not agree with germline; a read error may underlie this. The chain has TRBV12-3 or TRBV12-4 and TRBJ2-1; D is possibly TRBD2 (6 bases). The CDR3 covers 14 residues. For the CDR3, the DNA is TGTGCCAGCAGTCTAGCGAATACCTACAATGAGCAGTTCTTC. This codes for CASSLANTYNEQFF.

The chain combines TRBV7-2 with TRBJ2-1, with TRBD1 identical over 9 bases. The germline V gene encodes CDR1 SGHTA and CDR2 FQGNSA. This CDR3 comprises 17 residues. V lost 4 bases, J lost 4 bases, and 11 bases stayed unmatched. DNA for the CDR3: TGTGCCAGCAGCTCTAGTGGGGGACAGGGCCTATACAATGAGCAGTTCTTC. This encodes CASSSSGGQGLYNEQFF.